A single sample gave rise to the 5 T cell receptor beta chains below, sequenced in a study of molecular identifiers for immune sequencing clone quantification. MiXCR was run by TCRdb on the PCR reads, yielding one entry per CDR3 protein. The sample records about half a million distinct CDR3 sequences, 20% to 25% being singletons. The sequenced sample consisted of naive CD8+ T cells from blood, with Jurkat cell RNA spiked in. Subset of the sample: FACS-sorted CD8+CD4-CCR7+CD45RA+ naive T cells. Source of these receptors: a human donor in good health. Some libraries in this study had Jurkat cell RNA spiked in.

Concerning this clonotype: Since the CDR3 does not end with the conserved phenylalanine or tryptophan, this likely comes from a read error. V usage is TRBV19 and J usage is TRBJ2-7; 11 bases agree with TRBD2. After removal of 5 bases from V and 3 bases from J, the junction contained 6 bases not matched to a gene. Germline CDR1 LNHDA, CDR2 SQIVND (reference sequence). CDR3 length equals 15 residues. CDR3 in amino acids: CASSPTSGNFYEQYL. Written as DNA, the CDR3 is TGTGCCAGTAGTCCGACTAGCGGGAATTTCTACGAGCAGTACCTC.

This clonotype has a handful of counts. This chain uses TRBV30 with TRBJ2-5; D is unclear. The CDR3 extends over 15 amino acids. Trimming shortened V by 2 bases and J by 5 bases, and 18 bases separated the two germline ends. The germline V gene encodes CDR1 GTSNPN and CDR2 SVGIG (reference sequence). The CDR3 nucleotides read TGTGCCTGGAGTCTGGGATACACGTCGGAGGAGACCCAGTACTTC. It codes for CAWSLGYTSEETQYF.

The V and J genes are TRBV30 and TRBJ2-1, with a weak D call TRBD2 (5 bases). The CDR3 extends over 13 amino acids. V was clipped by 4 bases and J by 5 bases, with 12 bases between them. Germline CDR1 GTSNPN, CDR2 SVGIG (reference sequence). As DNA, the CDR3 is TGTGCCTGGACTCGAACTAGGAACAATGAGCAGTTCTTC. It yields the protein CAWTRTRNNEQFF.

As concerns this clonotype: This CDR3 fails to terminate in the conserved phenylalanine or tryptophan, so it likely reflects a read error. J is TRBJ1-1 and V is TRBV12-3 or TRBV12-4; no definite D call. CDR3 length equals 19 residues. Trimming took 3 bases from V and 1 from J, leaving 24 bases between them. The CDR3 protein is CASSFSFRMTLSGNTEAFL. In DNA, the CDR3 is TGTGCCAGCAGTTTTTCTTTTCGGATGACCTTATCGGGGAACACTGAAGCTTTCCTT.

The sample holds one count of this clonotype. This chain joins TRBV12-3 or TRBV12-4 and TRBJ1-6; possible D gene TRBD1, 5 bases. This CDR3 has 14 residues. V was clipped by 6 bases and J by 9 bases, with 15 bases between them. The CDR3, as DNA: TGTGCCAGCAGGTCCGGGACGGGACTTTCACCCCTCCACTTT. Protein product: CASRSGTGLSPLHF.